A single sample gave rise to the 15 T cell receptor beta chains below, sequenced in a study of blood T cell repertoires in COVID-19. Assay: immunoSEQ multiplex PCR; the TCRdb copy retains only in-frame clones and omits some. This sample has more than 120,000 clones, with roughly 89% found just once. The specimen sequenced was peripheral blood. The receptors shown here come from a woman between 50 and 59 years old with acute or convalescent COVID-19.

This clone was counted once. This chain links TRBV6-5 with TRBJ2-5, with unresolved D. The V and J ends lost 7 bases and 4 bases respectively, with 13 bases between them. The germline CDR1 and CDR2 sequences are MNHEY and SVGAGI. This CDR3 spans 13 amino acids. The CDR3 nucleotides are TGTGCCAGCATGAGGTCCCCAAGAGAGACCCAGTACTTC. Translating gives CASMRSPRETQYF.

This chain links TRBV27 with TRBJ1-2; possible D gene TRBD1, 5 bases. From germline, CDR1 is MNHEY and CDR2 SMNVEV (reference sequence). The CDR3 length is 16 residues. The V and J ends lost 7 bases and 0 bases respectively, with 18 bases between them. CDR3 in DNA: TGTGCCAGCAATCCTCTTAGCGGGGGGACTAACTATGGCTACACCTTC. Translation gives CASNPLSGGTNYGYTF.

The chain recombines TRBV9 with TRBJ1-5; the D gene is possibly TRBD1 (5 bases). The V end was cut by 4 bases, the J end by 1 base, with 9 bases between. The CDR3 runs to 14 residues. The germline CDR1 and CDR2 sequences are SGDLS and YYNGEE. The CDR3 DNA sequence: TGTGCCAGCAGCTCCGGGGGAAGCAATCAGCCCCAGCATTTT. Its translation: CASSSGGSNQPQHF.

V usage is TRBV19 and J usage is TRBJ1-1, with D possibly being TRBD1 (5 bases). The V gene lost 5 bases and the J gene lost 5 bases, with 15 bases spanning the gap. This CDR3 is built from 14 residues. Germline CDR1 LNHDA, CDR2 SQIVND (reference sequence). CDR3 residues: CASSSSGGGTEAFF. The CDR3 nucleotides are TGTGCCAGTAGTTCCTCCGGGGGAGGTACTGAAGCTTTCTTT. Supplemented by reference TRBV19 and TRBJ1-1, the full variable domain reads DGGITQSPKYLFRKEGQNVTLSCEQNLNHDAMYWYRQDPGQGLRLIYYSQIVNDFQKGDIAEGYSVSREKKESFPLTVTSAQKNPTAFYLCASSSSGGGTEAFFGQGTRLTVV.

V usage is TRBV5-1 and J usage is TRBJ2-1, with TRBD2 identical over 7 bases. Germline CDR1 is SGHRS and CDR2 is YFSETQ. The CDR3 has 14 residues. V lost 0 bases to trimming and J lost 8 bases; unmatched junction nucleotides: 5. CDR3 DNA: TGCGCCAGCAGCTTGGGACTAGCTCGCTATGAGCAGTTCTTC. Translated: CASSLGLARYEQFF.

J is TRBJ2-4 and V is TRBV3-1 (or the pseudogene TRBV3-2), with 7 bases that match TRBD2. Trimming at V came to 2 bases and at J to 8 bases, leaving 9 bases not matched to a gene. The CDR3 is 15 residues long. Per the germline V gene, CDR1 is LGHDT and CDR2 is YNNKEL (reference sequence). As DNA, the CDR3 is TGTGCCAGCAGCCAACAACCGGGACTAACTGACATTCAGTACTTC. It yields the protein CASSQQPGLTDIQYF.

The chain couples TRBV3-1 (or the pseudogene TRBV3-2) to TRBJ2-1; no clear D gene. The CDR3 spans 16 residues. Trimming cost V 4 bases and J 8 bases, with 21 bases left between them. CDR1 and CDR2 (germline): LGHDT, YNNKEL (reference sequence). CDR3 loop: CASSPEVGLVTDEQFF. The DNA for the CDR3 is TGTGCCAGCAGCCCAGAGGTGGGTCTAGTTACCGATGAGCAGTTCTTC.

This clone came up once. The rearrangement uses TRBV28 and TRBJ2-7; 14 bases line up with TRBD2. Per germline, CDR1 MDHEN and CDR2 SYDVKM. This CDR3 comprises 16 residues. J was trimmed by 7 bases and V by 5 bases; bases with no gene match: 10. DNA for the CDR3: TGTGCCAGCAGTCGCAGACTAGCGGGGGGGCTGGGGGAGCAGTACTTC. This gives the protein CASSRRLAGGLGEQYF.

The chain has TRBV5-1 and TRBJ2-1; 11 nucleotides agree with TRBD2. V lost 5 bases, J lost 10 bases, and 11 bases stayed unmatched. This CDR3 comprises 15 residues. The germline gives CDR1 SGHRS, CDR2 YFSETQ. In DNA, the CDR3 is TGCGCCAGCAGGTCCGGGACTAGCGGTTTAGGGGAGCAGTTCTTC. Its protein product is CASRSGTSGLGEQFF.

The gene calls are TRBV7-3 and TRBJ2-7; weak D call: TRBD2 (5 bases). The CDR3 has 14 residues. Trimming shortened V by 1 base and J by 2 bases, and 9 bases separated the two germline ends. Germline V lookup: CDR1 SGHTA, CDR2 FQGTGA. The CDR3 reads CASSLNGGAYEQYF. In nucleotides, the CDR3 is TGTGCCAGCAGCTTAAACGGAGGCGCCTACGAGCAGTACTTC.

The V and J genes are TRBV5-1 and TRBJ2-2, with D possibly TRBD1 on 5 matching bases. Germline lookup yields CDR1 SGHRS and CDR2 YFSETQ. This CDR3 contains 16 residues. The V end was cut by 0 bases, the J end by 1 base, with 10 bases between. CDR3 nucleotides: TGCGCCAGCAGCTTGGCCGCCCAGGGGAACACCGGGGAGCTGTTTTTT. It translates to CASSLAAQGNTGELFF.

This clone was detected only once. This chain joins TRBV7-9 and TRBJ2-3, with 7 bases lining up with TRBD1. The CDR3 has 13 residues. Germline V gives CDR1 SEHNR, CDR2 FQNEAQ (reference sequence). V shed 5 bases, J shed 7 bases, and the junction held 6 bases outside the gene matches. Here the CDR3 reads CASSGTDFNTQYF. CDR3 DNA: TGTGCCAGCAGCGGGACAGACTTTAATACGCAGTATTTT.

The table lists this clone with a few counts. J is TRBJ1-5 and V is TRBV4-1; TRBD1 might be the D (5 bases). Germline V gene data show CDR1 as MGHRA and CDR2 as YSYEKL. The CDR3 length is 15 residues. V was shortened by 0 bases and J by 2 bases, with 8 bases between the two germline ends. As DNA, the CDR3 is TGCGCCAGCAGCCAAGAACAGGCGGGCAATCAGCCCCAGCATTTT. Amino acid sequence: CASSQEQAGNQPQHF.

The chain combines TRBV19 with TRBJ1-2; D remains ambiguous. The CDR3 extends over 13 amino acids. Per germline, CDR1 LNHDA and CDR2 SQIVND (reference sequence). With 3 bases removed from V and 7 bases from J, the gap between germline ends came to 12 bases. The CDR3: CASSMGRAFGYTF. The CDR3 DNA reads TGTGCCAGTAGTATGGGGAGAGCATTTGGCTACACCTTC.

The rearrangement links TRBV5-5 to TRBJ2-2; 8 bases fit TRBD1. The CDR3 extends over 14 amino acids. The V gene's germline CDR1 is SGHKS and CDR2 YYEKEE (reference sequence). V shed 4 bases, J shed 6 bases, and the junction held 5 bases outside the gene matches. The chain's CDR3 is CASSRMDRAGELFF. The DNA for the CDR3 is TGTGCCAGCAGCCGAATGGACAGGGCCGGGGAGCTGTTTTTT.